This T cell receptor beta chain was profiled in a study of blood T cells in healthy people across ages. V was pared by 1 base and J by 8 bases, with 14 bases between. The CDR3 loop spans 14 amino acids. The germline CDR1 and CDR2 sequences are SEHNR and FQNEAQ (reference sequence). Combining a sample-barcoded 5' primer with a J-beta primer mix, a second PCR ran for roughly 6 to 12 cycles. TCRdb analysed the 5' RACE reads with MiXCR anew, one entry per CDR3 protein. This sample has around 990,000 distinct CDR3 sequences, with approximately 25% found just once. In addition, the sample was reused for a study of T cells of mothers and their children. In that study: The authors found no persistent microchimeric T cell clones.

The origin of this receptor is a girl aged 2 to 10 in good health. The gene calls are TRBV7-9 and TRBJ1-1; perhaps TRBD1 as D (5 bases). The sample taken for sequencing was blood. CDR3 protein: CASSLGGATTEAFF. The CDR3 nucleotides read TGTGCCAGCAGCTTAGGGGGCGCGACCACCGAAGCTTTCTTT.